This T cell receptor beta chain was identified in a study of graft-versus-host responses after intestinal transplantation. The data were produced by immunoSEQ multiplex PCR, yet TCRdb's version contains in-frame clones alone and is incomplete. In the table there are tens of thousands of clones, around 83% of which are singletons. Germline assignment: CDR1 PRHDT and CDR2 FYEKMQ (reference sequence). V lost 0 bases and J lost 6, with 15 bases in between. The CDR3 runs to 15 residues. The clonotype originates from a human patient who received an intestinal transplant, so some T cells may come from the graft donor. The J gene is TRBJ2-7, the V gene TRBV13; perhaps TRBD1 as D (6 bases). Sequencing used PBMCs, obtained more than 950 days after transplant. The CDR3, as DNA: TGTGCCAGCAGCTTAGGGCAGGGGCGGTCTGCCGAGCAGTACTTC. This codes for CASSLGQGRSAEQYF.